The 31 T cell receptor beta chains below all came from one sample that was sequenced in a study of shared clonotypes between healthy human individuals. Using immunoSEQ multiplex PCR, the repertoire was profiled, and TCRdb retains in-frame clones only, with some absent. The sample consists of fewer than 550,000 clones, about 80% of them appearing once. The sample comprised PBMCs. The receptors were sampled from a woman between 40 and 50 years old in good health. Some clones in this sample may be carry-over from other donors' samples.

This clone was found once. It differs at one base from a far larger clone, so likely a read error. This chain connects TRBV11-3 to TRBJ2-3; 7 positions match TRBD1. Germline loops: CDR1 SGHNT, CDR2 YENEEA. J was trimmed by 1 base and V by 6 bases; bases with no gene match: 1. CDR3 size: 13 residues. The DNA of the CDR3 is TGTGCCAGCAGTGACAGGGGCACAGATACGCAGTATTTT. Translated, it gives CASSDRGTDTQYF.

The rearrangement uses TRBV11-2 and TRBJ2-1; 11 bases are a match to TRBD1. There are 15 residues in the CDR3. Germline CDR1 is SGHAT and CDR2 is FQNNGV. V lost 4 bases and J lost 5; bases outside the gene matches: 4. The CDR3 DNA sequence: TGTGCCAGCAGCTCGACGGGACAGGGGGACAATGAGCAGTTCTTC. This gives the protein CASSSTGQGDNEQFF.

V and J are TRBV18 and TRBJ2-1, with 8 bases fitting TRBD2. The CDR3 is 15 amino acids. Germline CDR1 reads KGHSH; CDR2 reads LQKENI. J gave up 4 bases and V 2 bases, and 4 bases lay outside the gene matches. The CDR3 nucleotides are TGTGCCAGCTCACCAGCGACTAGCGCTTACAATGAGCAGTTCTTC. Its protein is CASSPATSAYNEQFF.

This clone was recorded many times. The chain links TRBV27 to TRBJ1-1; D not resolved. Germline lookup yields CDR1 MNHEY and CDR2 SMNVEV (reference sequence). CDR3 length equals 13 residues. Trimming stripped 1 base from V and 8 bases from J, with 11 bases between. CDR3 nucleotides: TGTGCCAGCAGTTTATGGGGATCCAGGGAAGCTTTCTTT. Amino acids: CASSLWGSREAFF.

The J gene is TRBJ1-5, the V gene TRBV6-1, with D perhaps TRBD1 (6 bases). This CDR3 comprises 14 residues. Trimming removed 4 bases at V and 0 bases at J, with 7 bases between. Germline CDR1 MNHNS, CDR2 SASEGT. The CDR3 loop is CASSVGGSNQPQHF. In nucleotides, the CDR3 is TGTGCCAGCAGTGTAGGGGGTAGCAATCAGCCCCAGCATTTT.

This chain connects TRBV5-6 to TRBJ2-3; 9 nucleotides match TRBD2. The CDR3 totals 17 residues. Germline assignment: CDR1 SGHDT and CDR2 YYEEEE. V lost 1 base, J lost 2 bases, and 8 bases stayed unmatched. The CDR3 DNA reads TGTGCCAGCAGCTTGAGGTCGGCGGGAGGGGCCACAGATACGCAGTATTTT. This encodes CASSLRSAGGATDTQYF. The full variable domain, rest sourced from reference TRBV5-6 and TRBJ2-3, is DAGVTQSPTHLIKTRGQQVTLRCSPKSGHDTVSWYQQALGQGPQFIFQYYEEEERQRGNFPDRFSGHQFPNYSSELNVNALLLGDSALYLCASSLRSAGGATDTQYFGPGTRLTVL.

The genes are TRBV5-1 and TRBJ2-7; 7 nucleotides line up with TRBD1. This CDR3 has 15 residues. CDR1 and CDR2 from the germline V gene are SGHRS and YFSETQ. V was pared by 1 base and J by 2 bases, with 6 bases of the junction left unmatched. The CDR3 region has the DNA TGCGCCAGCAGCTTGACAGGGGAATTCGCCTACGAGCAGTACTTC. This translates into CASSLTGEFAYEQYF.

The chain combines TRBV30 with TRBJ2-1; 7 nucleotides agree with TRBD2. The CDR3 spans 15 residues. Germline lookup yields CDR1 GTSNPN and CDR2 SVGIG (reference sequence). With V trimmed by 6 bases and J by 3 bases, 11 bases remained unmatched. The CDR3 coding sequence is TGTGCCTGCAATGAGTGGCTAGCGGACTACAATGAGCAGTTCTTC. It encodes CACNEWLADYNEQFF.

This clone was detected a few times. The chain recombines TRBV14 with TRBJ1-3; possible D gene TRBD1, 5 bases. This CDR3 is built from 15 residues. Germline V gives CDR1 SGHDN, CDR2 FVKESK. V was pared by 4 bases and J by 1 base, with 11 bases between. The DNA for the CDR3 is TGTGCCAGCAGCCGTTACGGGGGGTCTGGAAACACCATATATTTT. It yields the protein CASSRYGGSGNTIYF.

The chain employs TRBV11-3 and TRBJ1-1, with D perhaps matching TRBD1 (6 bases). The germline gives CDR1 SGHNT, CDR2 YENEEA. V was cut by 5 bases and J by 6 bases, with 16 bases left in between. The CDR3 consists of 14 residues. CDR3 loop: CASSHGTTGAEAFF. CDR3 bases: TGTGCCAGCAGCCACGGGACAACGGGCGCTGAAGCTTTCTTT. Variable domain in full (rest from reference TRBV11-3 and TRBJ1-1): EAGVVQSPRYKIIEKKQPVAFWCNPISGHNTLYWYLQNLGQGPELLIRYENEEAVDDSQLPKDRFSAERLKGVDSTLKIQPAELGDSAVYLCASSHGTTGAEAFFGQGTRLTVV.

The rearrangement joins TRBV9 to TRBJ2-1; no reliable D call. The CDR3 has 12 amino acids. Germline V gives CDR1 SGDLS, CDR2 YYNGEE. Deletions cut 0 bases from V and 10 bases from J, with 8 bases between. The DNA of the CDR3 is TGTGCCAGCAGCGTAGGGGCAAGGGAGCAGTTCTTC. It specifies CASSVGAREQFF.

CDR3 protein: CASSGPRDRAIDTQYF. CDR3 DNA sequence: TGTGCCAGCAGTGGACCCCGGGACAGGGCGATAGATACGCAGTATTTT. The rearrangement uses TRBV2 and TRBJ2-3; 9 nucleotides line up with TRBD1. The V and J ends lost 4 bases and 5 bases, in that order; junction bases with no gene match: 10. The CDR3 extends over 16 amino acids. The V gene's germline CDR1 is SNHLY and CDR2 FYNNEI. The full variable domain, with the rest looked up from reference TRBV2 and TRBJ2-3, is EPEVTQTPSHQVTQMGQEVILRCVPISNHLYFYWYRQILGQKVEFLVSFYNNEISEKSEIFDDQFSVERPDGSNFTLKIRSTKLEDSAMYFCASSGPRDRAIDTQYFGPGTRLTVL.

The chain couples TRBV5-1 to TRBJ2-3; perhaps TRBD2 as D (5 bases). CDR3 length: 16 amino acids. V lost 0 bases and J lost 0, with 11 bases in between. The germline CDR1 and CDR2 sequences are SGHRS and YFSETQ. Here the CDR3 reads CASSLGREPSTDTQYF. The CDR3 DNA reads TGCGCCAGCAGCTTGGGTCGGGAACCTAGCACAGATACGCAGTATTTT.

This rearrangement joins TRBV19 to TRBJ2-7, with TRBD1 matching 7 bases. The trim removed 7 bases at V and 4 bases at J, leaving 7 bases unmatched. Germline values: CDR1 LNHDA, CDR2 SQIVND (reference sequence). The CDR3 length is 13 residues. Here the CDR3 DNA reads TGTGCCAGTAAGCGGACAGGACCGTACGAGCAGTACTTC. Its protein is CASKRTGPYEQYF.

The chain combines TRBV4-1 with TRBJ2-3; D is perhaps TRBD1 or TRBD2 (6 bases each). CDR3 size: 19 residues. V was shortened by 0 bases and J by 0 bases, with 19 bases between the two germline ends. CDR1 is MGHRA, CDR2 YSYEKL, per germline. CDR3 DNA sequence: TGCGCCAGCAGCCAAGATAAGGTGTCTCGGGGGCTGAGCACAGATACGCAGTATTTT. As protein: CASSQDKVSRGLSTDTQYF.

The gene calls are TRBV7-8 and TRBJ2-1, with unresolved D. Germline V CDR1 and CDR2: SGHVS, FQNEAQ. The CDR3 extends over 12 amino acids. Trimming removed 3 bases from V and 7 bases from J, with 7 bases in between. The CDR3 DNA reads as TGTGCCAGCAGCTTGGGGTATAATGAGCAGTTCTTC. It translates to CASSLGYNEQFF.

The rearrangement links TRBV2 to TRBJ2-4; D ambiguous. Germline lookup yields CDR1 SNHLY and CDR2 FYNNEI. CDR3 length equals 15 residues. V was cut by 6 bases and J by 0 bases, with 12 bases left in between. As DNA, the CDR3 is TGTGCCAGCAGCCGCGGAGCGTTAGCCAAAAACATTCAGTACTTC. This codes for CASSRGALAKNIQYF.

The rearrangement links TRBV5-1 to TRBJ2-7, with D possibly TRBD2 on 5 matching bases. Germline lookup yields CDR1 SGHRS and CDR2 YFSETQ. The CDR3 contains 13 residues. The ends were cut back, 2 bases at V and 3 bases at J, with 9 bases in the middle. The CDR3 reads CASSFEGVYEQYF. CDR3 nucleotides: TGCGCCAGCAGCTTTGAGGGCGTCTACGAGCAGTACTTC.

The J gene is TRBJ2-7, the V gene TRBV28, with 7 positions matching TRBD2. The CDR3 consists of 13 residues. The germline CDR1 and CDR2 sequences are MDHEN and SYDVKM. V was pared by 7 bases and J by 5 bases, with 8 bases of the junction left unmatched. DNA for the CDR3: TGTGCCAGCAATAAAGCGGGATTGGACGAGCAGTACTTC. Encoded protein: CASNKAGLDEQYF.

The gene calls are TRBV7-2 and TRBJ2-3; D may be TRBD1 (7 bases). This CDR3 spans 16 amino acids. Germline V gene lookup returns CDR1 SGHTA and CDR2 FQGNSA. Between the trimmed V and J ends, which lost 2 bases and 6 bases, there was a span of 18 bases. This CDR3 is CASSLFTGEVQDTQYF. The CDR3 region has the DNA TGTGCCAGCAGCTTATTCACAGGGGAGGTACAGGATACGCAGTATTTT.

This chain links TRBV21-1 with TRBJ2-7; the DNA was not used to check the table's D call, TRBD1. TRBV21-1 is noted as a pseudogene. The CDR3 is 13 amino acids. The CDR3 nucleotides read TGTGCCAGCAGCAAAGGGGGCTTCTACGAGCAGTACTTC. Amino acid sequence: CASSKGGFYEQYF.

This rearrangement joins TRBV5-1 to TRBJ2-1, with 11 bases aligning to TRBD2. V shed 5 bases and J 5 bases; nucleotides not matched to a gene: 6. Germline loops: CDR1 SGHRS, CDR2 YFSETQ. The CDR3 runs to 15 residues. CDR3 protein: CASRDTSGRNNEQFF. The CDR3 DNA reads TGCGCCAGCAGGGATACTAGCGGGAGAAACAATGAGCAGTTCTTC. The whole variable domain, remainder taken from reference TRBV5-1 and TRBJ2-1, is KAGVTQTPRYLIKTRGQQVTLSCSPISGHRSVSWYQQTPGQGLQFLFEYFSETQRNKGNFPGRFSGRQFSNSRSEMNVSTLELGDSALYLCASRDTSGRNNEQFFGPGTRLTVL.

The chain combines TRBV6-4 with TRBJ1-5; D gene unclear. CDR1 and CDR2 from the germline V gene are MRHNA and SNTAGT. The length of the CDR3 is 15 residues. Trimming stripped 0 bases from V and 4 bases from J, with 10 bases between. The CDR3: CASSDSGRPNQPQHF. The CDR3 DNA follows: TGTGCCAGCAGTGACTCTGGCAGACCAAATCAGCCCCAGCATTTT.

Notes on this clone: Other DNA sequences in the same sample also yield this CDR3. V usage is TRBV5-1 and J usage is TRBJ2-3; maybe TRBD1 (6 bases). This CDR3 region has 15 residues. V was trimmed by 0 bases and J by 1 base, leaving 9 bases between them. The germline V gene has CDR1 SGHRS and CDR2 YFSETQ. The CDR3 sequence is CASSLEGTRTDTQYF. The CDR3 bases are TGCGCCAGCAGCTTGGAGGGGACACGCACAGATACGCAGTATTTT.

The chain is built from TRBV27 and TRBJ2-1; 8 bases line up with TRBD1. CDR1 MNHEY and CDR2 SMNVEV come from the germline V gene (reference sequence). The CDR3 extends over 14 amino acids. Trimming took 4 bases from V and 10 from J; bases not matched to a gene: 9. CDR3 bases: TGTGCCAGCAGTTCCCAGGGGGCCGTTAAGGAGCAGTTCTTC. It is translated as CASSSQGAVKEQFF.

The rearrangement links TRBV28 to TRBJ1-4; D is unclear. This CDR3 spans 14 amino acids. CDR1 and CDR2 (germline): MDHEN, SYDVKM. V gave up 7 bases and J gave up 2 bases, with 11 bases separating them. CDR3 region: CASNLGGTNEKLFF. For the CDR3, the DNA is TGTGCCAGCAATCTAGGAGGGACTAATGAAAAACTGTTTTTT.

The chain employs TRBV19 and TRBJ1-5; D ambiguous. Trimming removed 9 bases from V and 0 bases from J, with 12 bases in between. In germline, CDR1 is LNHDA, CDR2 SQIVND (reference sequence). The CDR3 is made up of 14 amino acids. The CDR3 reads CASSDPASNQPQHF. CDR3 in DNA: TGTGCCAGCTCGGACCCGGCTAGCAATCAGCCCCAGCATTTT.

The gene calls are TRBV11-2 and TRBJ1-2; a weak D match, TRBD1 (5 bases). The CDR3 has 15 amino acids. Trimming pared 5 bases from V and 7 bases from J, leaving 20 bases between. From germline, CDR1 is SGHAT and CDR2 FQNNGV. This CDR3 is CASSPTLPAGFGYTF. The CDR3 nucleotides are TGTGCCAGCAGCCCAACCCTCCCCGCAGGGTTTGGCTACACCTTC. The full variable domain, its missing parts supplied by reference TRBV11-2 and TRBJ1-2, is EAGVAQSPRYKIIEKRQSVAFWCNPISGHATLYWYQQILGQGPKLLIQFQNNGVVDDSQLPKDRFSAERLKGVDSTLKIQPAKLEDSAVYLCASSPTLPAGFGYTFGSGTRLTVV.

This chain joins TRBV19 and TRBJ2-3; a weak D match, TRBD2 (5 bases). The V and J ends lost 3 bases and 2 bases respectively, with 9 bases between them. This CDR3 is 14 amino acids long. CDR1 and CDR2 (germline): LNHDA, SQIVND (reference sequence). The CDR3 DNA reads as TGTGCCAGTAGTATGACTACTTTCACAGATACGCAGTATTTT. It codes for CASSMTTFTDTQYF.

The table lists this clone with a few counts. This chain uses TRBV7-2 with TRBJ2-7, with 11 bases aligning to TRBD2. V shed 1 base and J 5 bases; nucleotides not matched to a gene: 7. CDR1 SGHTA and CDR2 FQGNSA come from the germline V gene. CDR3 length equals 16 residues. The CDR3 DNA reads as TGTGCCAGCAGCTTAGTTGGTCTAGCGGGAGGTAACGAGCAGTACTTC. Translated, it gives CASSLVGLAGGNEQYF.

This chain uses TRBV19 with TRBJ2-2; possible D gene TRBD1, 6 bases. The CDR3 is 15 amino acids. CDR1 is LNHDA, CDR2 SQIVND, per germline (reference sequence). Trimming took off 5 bases at V and 0 bases at J, with 10 bases between the two ends. The CDR3 coding sequence is TGTGCCAGTAGTTTTGGGGGCGCGAACACCGGGGAGCTGTTTTTT. Translating it yields CASSFGGANTGELFF.